This passage covers 6 T cell receptor beta chains from one sample sequenced in a study of beta chain features in type 1 diabetes. Antigens of these TCRs are unknown. Overall study results and limits: Type 1 diabetes patients showed a moderate but significant shortening of TCRB CDR3s in all four CD4+ subsets.

The whole isolated RNA underwent reverse transcription, so sequencing captured expressed TCRB transcripts. The table came from immunoSEQ multiplex PCR; TCRdb's copy has only in-frame clones and leaves some out. The sample lists about 170,000 clones; roughly 7.1% were seen once. What was sequenced was central memory CD4+ T cells from blood. Source of these receptors: a woman aged 35 to 49 with type 1 diabetes.

In this sample, this clone turned up a few times. This rearrangement joins TRBV19 to TRBJ2-7, with D possibly being TRBD2 (6 bases). The CDR3 spans 16 residues. The V end was cut by 5 bases, the J end by 1 base, with 18 bases between. Germline values: CDR1 LNHDA, CDR2 SQIVND (reference sequence). In DNA, the CDR3 is TGTGCCAGTAGTTCTCCGGGCCTCGGGGGTTCCTACGAGCAGTACTTC. This translates into CASSSPGLGGSYEQYF.

Only a few counts were recorded for this clone. V usage is TRBV11-2 and J usage is TRBJ1-5; D is ambiguous. V was trimmed by 0 bases and J by 6 bases, leaving 6 bases between them. The CDR3 sequence is 13 residues long. CDR1 is SGHAT, CDR2 FQNNGV, per germline. The CDR3, as DNA: TGTGCCAGCAGCTTAGACATGGCTCAGCCCCAGCATTTT. Protein product: CASSLDMAQPQHF.

The gene calls are TRBV30 and TRBJ2-5; tentatively, D is TRBD2 (5 bases). The CDR3 has 13 amino acids. Germline values: CDR1 GTSNPN, CDR2 SVGIG (reference sequence). The V end was cut by 4 bases, the J end by 1 base, with 10 bases between. CDR3 residues: CAWNSAGQETQYF. DNA of the CDR3: TGTGCCTGGAACTCCGCGGGCCAAGAGACCCAGTACTTC.

J is TRBJ2-1 and V is TRBV7-3; tentative D call: TRBD2 (6 bases). Germline CDR1 reads SGHTA; CDR2 reads FQGTGA. V was cut by 5 bases and J by 6 bases, with 20 bases left in between. This CDR3 contains 16 residues. As DNA, the CDR3 is TGTGCCAGCAGCCCCAATGTGGAGGGATTGGGCAATGAGCAGTTCTTC. The encoded protein is CASSPNVEGLGNEQFF.

This chain uses TRBV9 with TRBJ1-4; D is perhaps TRBD1 (5 bases). CDR3 length: 11 residues. CDR1 is SGDLS and CDR2 is YYNGEE in the germline V gene. V shed 7 bases and J shed 8 bases, with 9 bases lying between them. CDR3 amino acids: CASPGGEKLFF. CDR3 nucleotide sequence: TGTGCCAGCCCGGGGGGAGAAAAACTGTTTTTT.

This sequence joins TRBV6-5 and TRBJ2-5; TRBD1 might be the D (5 bases). Trimming took off 6 bases at V and 7 bases at J, with 18 bases between the two ends. From germline, CDR1 is MNHEY and CDR2 SVGAGI. CDR3 size: 14 residues. Written as DNA, the CDR3 is TGTGCCAGCAGCCCCACCCCCCTAAGGGGGACCCAGTACTTC. Translating gives CASSPTPLRGTQYF.